The 20 T cell receptor beta chains reported below all come from one sample, sequenced in a study of somatic mutations in cytotoxic T cells in rheumatoid arthritis (dated by TCRdb to the late 2010s). Library generation was performed with the immunoSEQ multiplex PCR assay. This immuneACCESS table, as held by TCRdb, lists in-frame sequences with V and J called but not all clones. Of the missing ones, under half trace to an unresolved V gene in checked studies; the others have no known cause. Here the sample has about 25,000 clones; 82% occur a single time. The top ten clones comprise roughly 4.9% of the sample. Source material: CD8+ T cells sorted from blood. All receptors derive from a man in his forties or fifties in good health.

The CDR3 nucleotides read TGTGCCAGCAGCTTGGGCGGGAGGGGAACTTACAATGAGCAGTTCTTC. Its translation is CASSLGGRGTYNEQFF. The rearrangement links TRBV5-6 to TRBJ2-1; 9 bases are a match to TRBD2. Germline values: CDR1 SGHDT, CDR2 YYEEEE. CDR3 length equals 16 residues. V shed 0 bases and J 4 bases; nucleotides not matched to a gene: 5.

The chain uses TRBV27 and TRBJ1-5; the D is unclear. Germline V gives CDR1 MNHEY, CDR2 SMNVEV (reference sequence). The V end was cut by 5 bases, the J end by 3 bases, with 11 bases between. The CDR3 extends over 14 amino acids. The CDR3 DNA follows: TGTGCCAGCAGTCCCAGCAGGAACAATCAGCCCCAGCATTTT. Its protein is CASSPSRNNQPQHF.

Here the CDR3 reads CAISVRTSGREDTQYF. The CDR3 DNA sequence: TGTGCCATCAGTGTACGGACTAGCGGGAGGGAAGATACGCAGTATTTT. This rearrangement joins TRBV10-3 to TRBJ2-3; 15 nucleotides line up with TRBD2. V gave up 4 bases and J gave up 5 bases; unmatched junction bases: 4. This CDR3 has 16 residues. Germline V lookup: CDR1 ENHRY, CDR2 SYGVKD.

In its sample, this clone was seen a few times. The rearrangement uses TRBV7-6 and TRBJ2-1; D might be TRBD2 (5 bases). Germline V gives CDR1 SGHVS, CDR2 FNYEAQ. CDR3 size: 15 residues. Trimming stripped 3 bases from V and 5 bases from J, with 14 bases between. The CDR3, as DNA: TGTGCCAGCAGCTTCGGACTTAAATATGACAATGAGCAGTTCTTC. It encodes CASSFGLKYDNEQFF.

The chain recombines TRBV15 with TRBJ2-7, with D maybe TRBD1 (6 bases). CDR1 is LNHNV, CDR2 YYDKDF, per germline (reference sequence). The ends were cut back, 5 bases at V and 6 bases at J, with 17 bases in the middle. The CDR3 has 14 amino acids. CDR3 amino acids: CATSYTHGTFEQYF. The CDR3 nucleotides read TGTGCCACCAGCTATACACACGGGACATTCGAGCAGTACTTC.

This clone has just one count. The chain carries TRBV7-6 and TRBJ2-7, with 8 positions matching TRBD1. V was clipped by 5 bases and J by 3 bases; unmatched bases: 3. The CDR3 length is 13 residues. Germline CDR1 SGHVS, CDR2 FNYEAQ. Here the CDR3 DNA reads TGTGCCAGCAGCCCAGGACAGGGCTACGAGCAGTACTTC. The encoded protein is CASSPGQGYEQYF.

The chain joins TRBV19 to TRBJ1-2, with 7 bases matching TRBD1. CDR1 and CDR2 from the germline V gene are LNHDA and SQIVND (reference sequence). CDR3 length: 14 residues. V was clipped by 5 bases and J by 5 bases; unmatched bases: 8. CDR3 sequence reads: CASSQTGEGYGYTF. Written as DNA, the CDR3 is TGTGCCAGTAGTCAAACAGGGGAAGGGTATGGCTACACCTTC. The full variable domain, with the rest looked up from reference TRBV19 and TRBJ1-2, is DGGITQSPKYLFRKEGQNVTLSCEQNLNHDAMYWYRQDPGQGLRLIYYSQIVNDFQKGDIAEGYSVSREKKESFPLTVTSAQKNPTAFYLCASSQTGEGYGYTFGSGTRLTVV.

V is TRBV7-8 and J is TRBJ2-5; D gene ambiguous. The length of the CDR3 is 14 residues. Germline lookup yields CDR1 SGHVS and CDR2 FQNEAQ. Deletions cut 0 bases from V and 4 bases from J, with 9 bases between. This CDR3 is CASSLAATVETQYF. In nucleotides, the CDR3 is TGTGCCAGCAGCTTAGCGGCAACCGTAGAGACCCAGTACTTC.

The chain couples TRBV30 to TRBJ2-2, with 11 bases lining up with TRBD2. The CDR3 runs 24 residues. The ends lost 3 bases at V and 1 base at J; junction bases unmatched: 28. Germline CDR1 reads GTSNPN; CDR2 reads SVGIG (reference sequence). The CDR3 is CAWSAMGGLGGLLAGVRNTGELFF. The CDR3 bases are TGTGCCTGGAGCGCGATGGGGGGCTTAGGGGGCTTACTAGCGGGAGTCCGGAACACCGGGGAGCTGTTTTTT. Combining the CDR3 with reference TRBV30 and TRBJ2-2 gives the whole variable domain SQTIHQWPATLVQPVGSPLSLECTVEGTSNPNLYWYRQAAGRGLQLLFYSVGIGQISSEVPQNLSASRPQDRQFILSSKKLLLSDSGFYLCAWSAMGGLGGLLAGVRNTGELFFGEGSRLTVL.

The genes are TRBV5-6 and TRBJ2-5, with 11 bases fitting TRBD1. After removal of 4 bases from V and 5 bases from J, the junction contained 1 base not matched to a gene. CDR3 length: 13 residues. Per the germline V gene, CDR1 is SGHDT and CDR2 is YYEEEE. CDR3 nucleotide sequence: TGTGCCAGCAGCGGGGACAGGGGGGAGACCCAGTACTTC. Its translation is CASSGDRGETQYF.

This clone came up once. The chain combines TRBV10-3 with TRBJ2-1, with D possibly being TRBD2 (7 bases). V lost 11 bases and J lost 7, with 24 bases in between. The CDR3 is 15 residues long. Per the germline V gene, CDR1 is ENHRY and CDR2 is SYGVKD. The CDR3 loop is CAAASGRVQGNEQFF. CDR3 DNA: TGTGCCGCCGCTAGCGGAAGAGTCCAGGGGAATGAGCAGTTCTTC.

The gene calls are TRBV6-1 and TRBJ1-5; TRBD1 is a possible D gene (5 bases). Germline V gene data show CDR1 as MNHNS and CDR2 as SASEGT. V was clipped by 3 bases and J by 4 bases, with 13 bases between them. The CDR3 consists of 15 residues. The CDR3 loop is CASSDGRQRNQPQHF. The CDR3 DNA sequence: TGTGCCAGCAGTGACGGGAGACAGCGGAATCAGCCCCAGCATTTT.

V and J are TRBV5-4 and TRBJ1-5, with 9 bases fitting TRBD1. With V trimmed by 4 bases and J by 1 base, 3 bases remained unmatched. Germline loops: CDR1 SGHNT, CDR2 YYREEE (reference sequence). The CDR3 loop spans 15 amino acids. The CDR3 spells CASSLDRGSNQPQHF. The CDR3 bases are TGTGCCAGCAGCCTGGACAGGGGAAGCAATCAGCCCCAGCATTTT.

The chain uses TRBV7-6 and TRBJ1-1, with D perhaps TRBD1 (6 bases). CDR1 is SGHVS and CDR2 is FNYEAQ in the germline V gene. Between the trimmed V and J ends, which lost 8 bases and 5 bases, there was a span of 21 bases. This CDR3 is 15 amino acids long. CDR3 DNA: TGTGCCAGCGCCCCCTCGAGGGGGGGCCTTACTGAAGCTTTCTTT. As protein: CASAPSRGGLTEAFF.

V gene TRBV7-9 combines with J gene TRBJ2-3; 11 nucleotides line up with TRBD2. CDR3 length: 18 residues. Per the germline V gene, CDR1 is SEHNR and CDR2 is FQNEAQ (reference sequence). V lost 5 bases to trimming and J lost 3 bases; unmatched junction nucleotides: 13. Written as DNA, the CDR3 is TGTGCCAGCAGCCCATCTTCTAGCGGGAGGTTCTTGACAGATACGCAGTATTTT. Translating gives CASSPSSSGRFLTDTQYF.

This clone appeared once. The rearrangement links TRBV10-1 to TRBJ2-1, with 14 bases aligning to TRBD2. This CDR3 spans 16 amino acids. Losses at the gene ends were 10 bases for V and 6 bases for J; bases not matched to a gene: 11. Germline-derived CDR1 and CDR2 are WNHNN and SYGVQD (reference sequence). The CDR3 nucleotides are TGCGCCACCCGGGGACTAGCGGGAGAAGTGGGCAATGAGCAGTTCTTC. The encoded protein is CATRGLAGEVGNEQFF.

The CDR3 loop reads CASSRRAGETQYF. The CDR3 nucleotides read TGTGCCAGCAGTCGACGGGCGGGAGAGACCCAGTACTTC. The chain has TRBV6-5 and TRBJ2-5; weak D call: TRBD2 (5 bases). Trimming left V 5 bases short and J 4 bases short, with 11 bases between. CDR1 is MNHEY, CDR2 SVGAGI, per germline. The CDR3 contains 13 residues.

This chain links TRBV6-1 with TRBJ1-1; D not resolved. Per the germline V gene, CDR1 is MNHNS and CDR2 is SASEGT. Trimming removed 3 bases at V and 0 bases at J, with 5 bases between. The CDR3 contains 13 residues. CDR3 DNA: TGTGCCAGCAGTGAGGTGGTGAACACTGAAGCTTTCTTT. Translated, it gives CASSEVVNTEAFF.

CDR3: CASRIGAGGNQPQHF. The CDR3 bases are TGTGCCAGCAGGATAGGGGCGGGAGGCAATCAGCCCCAGCATTTT. V is TRBV6-6 and J is TRBJ1-5; D possibly corresponds to TRBD1 (5 bases). Looked up from germline, CDR1 is MNHNY and CDR2 is SVGAGI (reference sequence). V gave up 6 bases and J gave up 2 bases, with 14 bases separating them. The CDR3 spans 15 residues.

In this sample, this clone turned up a few times. CDR3: CASSYRDRVHEQYF. The DNA for the CDR3 is TGTGCCAGCAGTTACCGGGACAGGGTCCACGAGCAGTACTTC. This chain joins TRBV6-5 and TRBJ2-7, with 9 bases that match TRBD1. This CDR3 has 14 residues. With 2 bases clipped from V and 5 bases from J, the junction kept 4 bases outside the gene matches. Germline assignment: CDR1 MNHEY and CDR2 SVGAGI.